This T cell receptor beta chain was identified during a study of shared clonotypes between healthy human individuals. The repertoire was sequenced with immunoSEQ multiplex PCR; TCRdb's copy has only in-frame clones and lacks some. This sample yields approximately 2,000,000 clones, of which around 93% are seen a single time; about 1.6% belongs to the top ten. The CDR3 loop spans 15 amino acids. The trim removed 8 bases at V and 0 bases at J, leaving 7 bases unmatched. Germline V gives CDR1 MNHNS, CDR2 SASEGT. Naive CD8 populations comprised CD45RO-negative cells positively selected for CCR7, excluding terminally differentiated effector memory CD45RA+ cells.

Sequencing input: naive CD8+ T cells from PBMCs. The rearrangement links TRBV6-1 to TRBJ2-1; 7 bases line up with TRBD2. This clonotype originated in a man younger than 35 in good health. Some clones in this sample may be carry-over from other donors' samples. DNA of the CDR3: TGTGCCAGCCGGGACTACCCTAGCTCCTACAATGAGCAGTTCTTC. Amino acids: CASRDYPSSYNEQFF.